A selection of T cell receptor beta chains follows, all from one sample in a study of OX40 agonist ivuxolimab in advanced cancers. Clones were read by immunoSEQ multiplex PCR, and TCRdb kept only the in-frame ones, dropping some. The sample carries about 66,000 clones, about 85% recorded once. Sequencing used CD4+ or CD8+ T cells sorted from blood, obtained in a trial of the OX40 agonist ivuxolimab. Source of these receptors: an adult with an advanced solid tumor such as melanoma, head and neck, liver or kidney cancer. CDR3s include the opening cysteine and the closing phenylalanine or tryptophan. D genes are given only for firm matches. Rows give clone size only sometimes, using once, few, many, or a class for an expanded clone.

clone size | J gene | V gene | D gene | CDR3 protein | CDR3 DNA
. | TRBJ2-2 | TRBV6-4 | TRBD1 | CASRGQGDTGELFF | TGTGCCAGCAGGGGACAGGGGGACACCGGGGAGCTGTTTTTT
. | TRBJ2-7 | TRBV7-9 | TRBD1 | CASDRGVYEQYF | TGTGCCAGTGACAGGGGAGTCTACGAGCAGTACTTC
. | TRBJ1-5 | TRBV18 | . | CASSPPVSGPQHF | TGTGCCAGCTCACCCCCGGTGTCGGGGCCCCAGCATTTT
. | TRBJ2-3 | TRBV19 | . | CATTSTTDTQYF | TGTGCCACGACATCCACCACAGATACGCAGTATTTT
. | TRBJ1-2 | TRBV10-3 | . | CAISEDSQFGTF | TGTGCCATCAGTGAGGATAGTCAGTTCGGCACCTTC
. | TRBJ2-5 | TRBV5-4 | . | CASTPPGVQETQYF | TGTGCCAGCACCCCCCCGGGGGTACAAGAGACCCAGTACTTC
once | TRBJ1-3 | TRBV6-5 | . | CASSYSVDYGNTIYF | TGTGCCAGCAGTTACTCAGTAGACTACGGAAACACCATATATTTT
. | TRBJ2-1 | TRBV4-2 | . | CASSQDPISRGLGNNEQFF | TGTGCCAGCAGCCAAGACCCCATCAGCAGGGGCCTGGGGAACAATGAGCAGTTCTTC
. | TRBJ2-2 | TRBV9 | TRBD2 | CASSVVTSGRLTGELFF | TGTGCCAGCAGCGTAGTCACTAGCGGGAGATTGACCGGGGAGCTGTTTTTT
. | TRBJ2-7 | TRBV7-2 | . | CASSWTIPRRSYEQYF | TGTGCCAGCAGTTGGACTATCCCCCGGAGGAGCTACGAGCAGTACTTC
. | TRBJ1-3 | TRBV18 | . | CASSSQRGTGNTIYF | TGTGCCAGCTCATCACAAAGAGGGACTGGAAACACCATATATTTT
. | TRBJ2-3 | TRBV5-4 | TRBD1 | CASSSGQGAIDTQYF | TGTGCCAGCAGCTCCGGACAGGGGGCCATAGATACGCAGTATTTT
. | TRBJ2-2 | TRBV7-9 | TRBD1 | CASSLASGQATGELFF | TGTGCCAGCAGCTTAGCCTCGGGACAGGCTACCGGGGAGCTGTTTTTT
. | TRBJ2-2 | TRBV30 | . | CAYTGELFF | TGTGCCTACACCGGGGAGCTGTTTTTT
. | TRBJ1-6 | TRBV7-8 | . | CASSLGSQGRNSPLHF | TGTGCCAGCAGCTTAGGGTCACAGGGAAGGAATTCACCCCTCCACTTT
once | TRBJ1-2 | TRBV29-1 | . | CSVGENYGYTF | TGCAGCGTGGGAGAGAACTATGGCTACACCTTC
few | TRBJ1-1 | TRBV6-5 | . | CASSSATGSTEAFF | TGTGCCAGCAGTTCCGCAACAGGGAGCACTGAAGCTTTCTTT
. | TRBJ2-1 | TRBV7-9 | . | CASSLGGTGAEEQFF | TGTGCCAGCAGCTTAGGGGGAACGGGGGCTGAAGAGCAGTTCTTC
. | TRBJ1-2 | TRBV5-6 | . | CASSLRTDYGYTF | TGTGCCAGCAGCTTGAGGACAGACTATGGCTACACCTTC
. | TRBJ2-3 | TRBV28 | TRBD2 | CASSSPGSGRGADTQYF | TGTGCCAGCAGTTCCCCGGGTAGCGGGAGGGGGGCAGATACGCAGTATTTT
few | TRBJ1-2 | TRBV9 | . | CASSVGVGLKMGGYTF | TGTGCCAGCAGCGTAGGGGTAGGTCTCAAGATGGGGGGCTACACCTTC
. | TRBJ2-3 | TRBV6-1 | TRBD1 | CASRDRGFSTDTQYF | TGTGCCAGCAGGGACAGGGGATTTAGCACAGATACGCAGTATTTT
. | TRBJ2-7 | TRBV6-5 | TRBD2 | CASSLGLASYEQYF | TGTGCCAGCAGTTTGGGACTAGCTTCCTACGAGCAGTACTTC
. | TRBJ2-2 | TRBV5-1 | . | CASRQTGELFF | TGCGCCAGCAGGCAAACCGGGGAGCTGTTTTTT
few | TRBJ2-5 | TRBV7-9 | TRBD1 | CASSQDRAKETQYF | TGTGCCAGCAGCCAAGACAGGGCGAAAGAGACCCAGTACTTC
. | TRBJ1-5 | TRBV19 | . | CASSIGGHQPQHF | TGTGCCAGTAGTATAGGGGGTCATCAGCCCCAGCATTTT
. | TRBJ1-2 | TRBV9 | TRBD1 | CASSVRDRGSPGYTF | TGTGCCAGCAGCGTCCGGGACAGGGGATCCCCTGGCTACACCTTC
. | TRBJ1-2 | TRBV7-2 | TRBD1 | CASSYGTGFPSNYGYTF | TGTGCCAGCAGCTACGGGACAGGGTTCCCATCTAACTATGGCTACACCTTC
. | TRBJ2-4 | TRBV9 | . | CASSPVAGGTKNIQYF | TGTGCCAGCAGCCCCGTGGCAGGGGGGACCAAAAACATTCAGTACTTC
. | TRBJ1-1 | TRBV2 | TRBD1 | CASRPDRGVSGDTEAFF | TGTGCCAGCAGACCGGACAGGGGAGTATCAGGGGACACTGAAGCTTTCTTT